These 28 T cell receptor beta chains were all obtained from the same sample, sequenced in a study of tumor-infiltrating lymphocytes in oesophageal squamous cell carcinoma. Using its own MiXCR run on the PCR reads, TCRdb lists one record per CDR3 protein. The table lists about 3,700 distinct CDR3 sequences, more than 13% of them singletons. The material sequenced was esophageal tumor tissue. These receptors came from a male donor with esophageal squamous cell carcinoma.

This clonotype was detected ten times or more. The chain combines TRBV6-6 with TRBJ1-3, with D perhaps TRBD1 (5 bases). Deletions cut 2 bases from V and 2 bases from J, with 10 bases between. This CDR3 region has 15 residues. CDR1 is MNHNY and CDR2 is SVGAGI in the germline V gene (reference sequence). DNA for the CDR3: TGTGCCAGCAGTTACGGGTCGGGGCCTGGAAACACCATATATTTT. It yields the protein CASSYGSGPGNTIYF.

V usage is TRBV30 and J usage is TRBJ1-1; D is ambiguous. Germline assignment: CDR1 GTSNPN and CDR2 SVGIG (reference sequence). This CDR3 region has 11 residues. V lost 4 bases, J lost 3 bases, and 6 bases lay in between. This CDR3 reads CAWMGYTEAFF. The DNA of the CDR3 is TGTGCCTGGATGGGGTACACTGAAGCTTTCTTT.

Of note for this clonotype: The junction shows a germline mismatch at one end, possibly a read error. This chain joins TRBV7-6 and TRBJ2-3; maybe TRBD1 (5 bases). The end of the DNA is better explained by TRBJ2-1, so the J call may be wrong. CDR1 SGHVS and CDR2 FNYEAQ come from the germline V gene. CDR3 length: 13 amino acids. The DNA for the CDR3 is TGTGCTAGCAGCGATGGGGCTTTGGGTGAGCAGTTCTTC. It specifies CASSDGALGEQFF.

This chain joins TRBV9 and TRBJ2-3; D is undetermined. The CDR3 length is 13 residues. Per the germline V gene, CDR1 is SGDLS and CDR2 is YYNGEE. V was pared by 4 bases and J by 4 bases, with 10 bases between. CDR3 sequence: CASSPESADTQYF. The DNA of the CDR3 is TGTGCCAGCAGCCCGGAGTCGGCAGATACGCAGTATTTT.

This clonotype was seen many times. Because the CDR3 is missing its conserved closing phenylalanine or tryptophan, this is likely a read error. No DNA is shown, since the ends of the CDR3 on it are uncertain; the CDR3 is the one TCRdb lists. J is TRBJ2-7 and V is TRBV11-1; the table's D gene call, TRBD1, was not cross checked with the DNA. The CDR3 region is 17 residues in length, termini included. The V gene's germline CDR1 is SGHAT and CDR2 FQDESV (reference sequence). The CDR3 sequence is CASSLLRTGNYGYTFGS.

By its share, this clonotype is medium-sized. The J gene is TRBJ1-1, the V gene TRBV7-3, with D perhaps TRBD1 (5 bases). Trimming left V 5 bases short and J 3 bases short, with 10 bases between. Per the germline V gene, CDR1 is SGHTA and CDR2 is FQGTGA. The CDR3 has 13 residues. CDR3 nucleotides: TGTGCCAGCAGCCGCAGGGTGTACACTGAAGCTTTCTTT. It codes for CASSRRVYTEAFF.

There are many counts of this clonotype. In nucleotides, the CDR3 is TGTGCCAGCAGTTACGATAACAGGGGGTACGAGCAGTACTTC. Translating it yields CASSYDNRGYEQYF. The gene calls are TRBV6-5 and TRBJ2-7, with 8 bases fitting TRBD1. J lost 4 bases, V lost 2 bases, and 4 bases had no gene match. From germline, CDR1 is MNHEY and CDR2 SVGAGI. This CDR3 comprises 14 residues.

Only a few counts were recorded for this clonotype. Lacking the conserved final phenylalanine or tryptophan, this CDR3 likely reflects a read error. The DNA is omitted, as the CDR3 cannot be located on it reliably, and the CDR3 follows TCRdb's listing. V and J are TRBV28 and TRBJ1-1; the D call in the table, TRBD1, was not verified against the DNA. The CDR3 region is 18 residues in length, termini included. Germline CDR1 MDHEN, CDR2 SYDVKM. CDR3: CASSKTGGPLGYGYTFGP.

This clonotype was observed many times. The chain joins TRBV11-3 to TRBJ1-4; D remains ambiguous. Germline V gives CDR1 SGHNT, CDR2 YENEEA. Trimming left V 5 bases short and J 6 bases short, with 16 bases between. The CDR3 totals 15 residues. The CDR3 spells CASSPNLVGDEKLFF. The CDR3 coding sequence is TGTGCCAGCAGCCCAAACCTGGTAGGAGATGAAAAACTGTTTTTT.

By sample share, this clonotype is large. This chain links TRBV7-9 with TRBJ2-7; possibly TRBD1 for D (5 bases). Germline CDR1 reads SEHNR; CDR2 reads FQNEAQ (reference sequence). The CDR3 length is 12 residues. The germline V and J ends were trimmed by 5 bases and 3 bases, with 8 bases remaining between them. CDR3 residues: CASSHDSYEQYF. The CDR3 coding sequence is TGTGCCAGCAGCCATGACAGCTACGAGCAGTACTTC.

Comments on this clonotype: A clone one base away is much larger, so this may be a read error. The genes are TRBV4-3 and TRBJ2-1; D assignment may be TRBD1 or TRBD2 (6 bases each). CDR1 and CDR2 from the germline V gene are LGHNA and YSLEER. The CDR3 runs 13 residues. CDR3 nucleotide sequence: TGCGTCAGCAGCCAGGGGACTTCTTCACCCCTCCACTTC. Amino acids: CVSSQGTSSPLHF.

This clonotype showed up many times. The V and J genes are TRBV5-6 and TRBJ2-3, with D maybe TRBD1 (6 bases). V was shortened by 3 bases and J by 2 bases, with 16 bases between the two germline ends. Germline assignment: CDR1 SGHDT and CDR2 YYEEEE. There are 16 residues in the CDR3. The CDR3 DNA reads TGTGCCAGCAGCTCTCTGGGGACACATCTCACAGATACGCAGTATTTT. Its translation: CASSSLGTHLTDTQYF.

This clonotype has at least ten counts. This rearrangement joins TRBV7-9 to TRBJ1-4; the match to TRBD1 covers 9 bases. CDR3 size: 15 residues. CDR1 is SEHNR and CDR2 is FQNEAQ in the germline V gene (reference sequence). V was clipped by 3 bases and J by 4 bases; unmatched bases: 3. The CDR3 loop is CASSLRDRDNEKLFF. The CDR3 DNA is TGTGCCAGCAGCTTGAGGGACAGGGATAATGAAAAACTGTTTTTT. Full variable domain (missing parts from reference TRBV7-9 and TRBJ1-4): DTGVSQNPRHKITKRGQNVTFRCDPISEHNRLYWYRQTLGQGPEFLTYFQNEAQLEKSRLLSDRFSAERPKGSFSTLEIQRTEQGDSAMYLCASSLRDRDNEKLFFGSGTQLSVL.

This clonotype is medium-sized within its sample. The chain links TRBV19 to TRBJ1-1, with 7 bases fitting TRBD1. The CDR3 has 13 amino acids. In germline, CDR1 is LNHDA, CDR2 SQIVND (reference sequence). After removal of 6 bases from V and 4 bases from J, the junction contained 5 bases not matched to a gene. In nucleotides, the CDR3 is TGTGCCAGTAGAACAGGGGAGGTCACTGAAGCTTTCTTT. Translating gives CASRTGEVTEAFF.

The rearrangement joins TRBV7-2 to TRBJ2-3; 11 nucleotides align to TRBD1. The J call is uncertain, as TRBJ1-5 better fits the DNA end. CDR1 and CDR2 from the germline V gene are SGHTA and FQGNSA. This CDR3 region has 14 residues. The CDR3 protein is CGGSPGTGGQPQHF. For the CDR3, the DNA is TGTGGCGGCAGTCCCGGGACAGGGGGACAGCCCCAGCATTTT.

This clonotype came up a few times. The chain has TRBV9 and TRBJ1-3, with TRBD1 matching over 10 bases. The CDR3 is 16 amino acids. Germline V gene sequence: CDR1 SGDLS, CDR2 YYNGEE. Trimming took 3 bases from V and 4 from J; bases not matched to a gene: 7. Here the CDR3 reads CASSGPGTGVGNTIYF. The CDR3 DNA reads TGTGCCAGCAGCGGCCCCGGGACAGGGGTCGGAAACACCATATATTTT.

This clonotype was detected ten times or more. The chain links TRBV4-3 to TRBJ2-3; D is unresolved. Trimming pared 2 bases from V and 7 bases from J, leaving 19 bases between. This CDR3 region has 16 residues. Germline CDR1 is LGHNA and CDR2 is YSLEER. CDR3 DNA: TGCGCCAGCAGCCAAACGAAGACCCAATGGGTTAATACGCAGTATTTT. Translation: CASSQTKTQWVNTQYF.

This clonotype was counted ten times or more. The genes are TRBV5-1 and TRBJ1-1; TRBD1 might be the D (5 bases). The germline gives CDR1 SGHRS, CDR2 YFSETQ. The CDR3 extends over 16 amino acids. V lost 4 bases, J lost 2 bases, and 18 bases lay in between. Here the CDR3 reads CASSMLPQGLNTEAFF. CDR3 nucleotide sequence: TGCGCCAGCAGCATGCTACCCCAGGGATTAAACACTGAAGCTTTCTTT.

This clonotype was counted many times. The chain employs TRBV5-6 and TRBJ2-3; 8 bases align to TRBD2. V trimming: 4 bases; J trimming: 4 bases; junction bases outside the gene matches: 11. From germline, CDR1 is SGHDT and CDR2 YYEEEE. The CDR3 has 16 amino acids. DNA of the CDR3: TGTGCCAGCAGCCCGCCGGGAGGGGGGGATGCAGATACGCAGTATTTT. It specifies CASSPPGGGDADTQYF.

Within the sample, this clonotype is medium-sized. The genes are TRBV7-9 and TRBJ2-5; D unclear. The CDR3 has 15 amino acids. With 1 base removed from V and 1 base from J, the gap between germline ends came to 10 bases. From germline, CDR1 is SEHNR and CDR2 FQNEAQ (reference sequence). The CDR3 loop reads CASSLVLPLQETQYF. The CDR3 region has the DNA TGTGCCAGCAGCTTAGTCCTTCCGCTCCAAGAGACCCAGTACTTC.

This clonotype has ten or more counts. The chain carries TRBV7-8 and TRBJ1-3; 7 bases are shared with TRBD1. This CDR3 spans 15 amino acids. Germline V gives CDR1 SGHVS, CDR2 FQNEAQ. V trimming: 5 bases; J trimming: 2 bases; junction bases outside the gene matches: 6. The CDR3 sequence is CASSADRVTGNTIYF. The CDR3 bases are TGTGCCAGCAGCGCCGACAGGGTAACTGGAAACACCATATATTTT.

This clonotype has a count of ten or more. The chain couples TRBV27 to TRBJ1-6, with a possible D match to TRBD1 (6 bases). Per germline, CDR1 MNHEY and CDR2 SMNVEV (reference sequence). The CDR3 extends over 16 amino acids. V was clipped by 1 base and J by 9 bases, with 16 bases between them. CDR3 DNA: TGTGCCAGCAGTTTATACACGACAGGCAAGGCTTCACCCCTCCACTTT. This codes for CASSLYTTGKASPLHF.

This clonotype appeared many times. The chain carries TRBV29-1 and TRBJ1-2; D perhaps matches TRBD1 (5 bases). CDR1 and CDR2 from the germline V gene are SQVTM and ANQGSEA. The length of the CDR3 is 15 residues. Trimming removed 5 bases from V and 4 bases from J, with 20 bases in between. Written as DNA, the CDR3 is TGCAGCGTTATCGGGTCCGATCTACAGGCCTATGGCTACACCTTC. Its protein product is CSVIGSDLQAYGYTF.

This clonotype occurred a few times. The chain joins TRBV19 to TRBJ2-7; D tentatively fits TRBD1 or TRBD2 (6 bases each). Germline CDR1 is LNHDA and CDR2 is SQIVND (reference sequence). The CDR3 has 14 amino acids. V lost 3 bases, J lost 2 bases, and 11 bases lay in between. This chain's CDR3 is CASSMRGGTYEQYF. CDR3 in DNA: TGTGCCAGTAGTATGAGAGGGGGGACCTACGAGCAGTACTTC.

This clonotype was counted many times. A read error is possible here, since a much larger clone lies one base away. The J gene is TRBJ2-5, the V gene TRBV11-2; 10 positions agree with TRBD2. Per germline, CDR1 SGHAT and CDR2 FQNNGV. J lost 11 bases, V lost 6 bases, and 9 bases had no gene match. This CDR3 is 13 amino acids long. Here the CDR3 reads CASRLAGYNEQYF. The CDR3 nucleotides read TGTGCCAGCAGACTAGCGGGGTACAATGAGCAGTACTTC.

This clonotype was seen a handful of times. A read error may produce the germline difference seen at one junction end. The gene calls are TRBV7-6 and TRBJ2-7; D might be TRBD2 (5 bases). The V gene's germline CDR1 is SGHVS and CDR2 FNYEAQ. The CDR3 has 14 residues. DNA for the CDR3: TGTGCCAGTGGCGAGGGCCGCCCAGCTAGGGAGCTGTACTTC. Amino acids: CASGEGRPARELYF.

To note about this clonotype: A read error may explain this, as a much larger clone is one base away. The genes are TRBV6-1 and TRBJ2-5, with TRBD1 as a possible D gene (6 bases). There are 14 residues in the CDR3. The germline CDR1 and CDR2 sequences are MNHNS and SASEGT. The V end was cut by 8 bases, the J end by 11 bases, with 24 bases between. The CDR3 sequence is CASSSGAPRDEQYF. CDR3 bases: TGTGCCAGCTCGTCAGGGGCTCCTAGGGATGAGCAGTACTTC.

This clonotype is medium-sized in the sample. The chain has TRBV6-1 and TRBJ1-1; 7 nucleotides match TRBD1. Germline V CDR1 and CDR2: MNHNS, SASEGT. The CDR3 length is 15 residues. The J segment lost 7 bases and the V segment lost 5 bases, leaving 13 bases of the junction unmatched. For the CDR3, the DNA is TGTGCCAGCAGTTCGGGGGTCCCGGGACAGAATGAAGCTTTCTTT. Translation: CASSSGVPGQNEAFF.